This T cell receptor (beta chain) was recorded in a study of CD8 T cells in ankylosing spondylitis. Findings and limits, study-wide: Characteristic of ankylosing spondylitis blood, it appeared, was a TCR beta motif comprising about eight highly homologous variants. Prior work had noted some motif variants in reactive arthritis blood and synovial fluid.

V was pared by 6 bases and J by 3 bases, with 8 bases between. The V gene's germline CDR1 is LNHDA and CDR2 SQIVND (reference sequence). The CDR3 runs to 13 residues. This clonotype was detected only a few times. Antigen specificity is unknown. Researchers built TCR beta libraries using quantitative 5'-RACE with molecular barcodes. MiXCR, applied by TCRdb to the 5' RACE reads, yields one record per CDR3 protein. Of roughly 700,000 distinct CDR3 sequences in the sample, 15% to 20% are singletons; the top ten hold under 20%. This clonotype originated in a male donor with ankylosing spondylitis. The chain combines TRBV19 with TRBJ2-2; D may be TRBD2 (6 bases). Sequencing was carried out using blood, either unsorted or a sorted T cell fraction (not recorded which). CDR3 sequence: CASSGRHTGELFF. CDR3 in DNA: TGTGCCAGTAGCGGGAGACACACCGGGGAGCTGTTTTTT.